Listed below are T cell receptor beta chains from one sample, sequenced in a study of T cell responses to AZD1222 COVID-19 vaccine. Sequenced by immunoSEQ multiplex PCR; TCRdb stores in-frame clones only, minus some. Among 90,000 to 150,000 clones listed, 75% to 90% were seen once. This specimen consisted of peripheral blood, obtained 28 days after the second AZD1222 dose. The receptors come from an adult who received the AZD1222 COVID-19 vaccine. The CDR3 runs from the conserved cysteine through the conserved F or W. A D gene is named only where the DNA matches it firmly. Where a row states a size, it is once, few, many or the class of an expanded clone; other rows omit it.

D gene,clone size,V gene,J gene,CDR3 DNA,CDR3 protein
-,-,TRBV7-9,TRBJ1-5,TGTGCCAGCAGCTTTTGGACGGCCGGTCAGGATCAGCCCCAGCATTTT,CASSFWTAGQDQPQHF
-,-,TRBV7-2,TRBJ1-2,TGTGCCAGCAGCTTAGCTTCCGATAGCTATGGCTACACCTTC,CASSLASDSYGYTF
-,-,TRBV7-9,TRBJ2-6,TGTGCCAGCAGCTTAGCCCTGGGAATTGGGGCCAACGTCCTGACTTTC,CASSLALGIGANVLTF
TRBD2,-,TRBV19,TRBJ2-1,TGTGCCAGTAGTATTGTTGCGGGGGGCTCCTACAATGAGCAGTTCTTC,CASSIVAGGSYNEQFF
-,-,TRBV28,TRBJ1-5,TGTGCCAGCAGTACACCCGGACCCAATCAGCCCCAGCATTTT,CASSTPGPNQPQHF
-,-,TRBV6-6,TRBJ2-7,TGTGCCAGCAACCGCCGGGACCGATCCTACGAGCAGTACTTC,CASNRRDRSYEQYF
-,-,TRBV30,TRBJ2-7,TGTGCCTGGAGTGTGGGCCAGGGAAGCTCCTACGAGCAGTACTTC,CAWSVGQGSSYEQYF
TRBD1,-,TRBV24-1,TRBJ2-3,TGTGCCACCAGTGATTCAAGGACAGGGGGCCCCACAGATACGCAGTATTTT,CATSDSRTGGPTDTQYF
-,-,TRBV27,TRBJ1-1,TGTGCCAGCACGCAACTCCCACCGGGACAAACCGAAGCTTTCTTT,CASTQLPPGQTEAFF
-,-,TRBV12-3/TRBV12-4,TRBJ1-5,TGTGCCAGCAGTTTCATCGGTAACCAGCCCCAGCATTTT,CASSFIGNQPQHF
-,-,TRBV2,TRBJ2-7,TGTGCCAGCACCCTACTCGGGGCATTCGAGCAGTACTTC,CASTLLGAFEQYF
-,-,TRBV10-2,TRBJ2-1,TGCGCCAGCAATAGGGGGGCCTCCTACAATGAGCAGTTCTTC,CASNRGASYNEQFF
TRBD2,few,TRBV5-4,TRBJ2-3,TGTGCCAGCAGCTTGCCCGGGACTAGCGGCCGAGATACGCAGTATTTT,CASSLPGTSGRDTQYF
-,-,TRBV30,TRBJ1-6,TGTGCCTGGACAAGGGAGAATTCACCCCTCCACTTT,CAWTRENSPLHF
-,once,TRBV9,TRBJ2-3,TGTGCCAGCACCTTTTCAGGGAACACAGATACGCAGTATTTT,CASTFSGNTDTQYF
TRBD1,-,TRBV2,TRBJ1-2,TGTGCCAGCAGGCAGACAGGGTACGGAGGCTACACCTTC,CASRQTGYGGYTF
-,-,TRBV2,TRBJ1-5,TGTGCCAGCAGTCCCCTGATGACCCTGATTCAGCCCCAGCATTTT,CASSPLMTLIQPQHF
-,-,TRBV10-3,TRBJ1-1,TGTGCCATCAGGAGAGCAGGGGTTACTGAAGCTTTCTTT,CAIRRAGVTEAFF
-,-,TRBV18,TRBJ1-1,TGTGCCAGCTCACCTTCGCTGGGGGAAGCTTTCTTT,CASSPSLGEAFF
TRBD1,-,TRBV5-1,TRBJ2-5,TGCGCCAGCAGCTTGAGAGGACAGGGGAGAGAGACCCAGTACTTC,CASSLRGQGRETQYF
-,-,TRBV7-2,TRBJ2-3,TGTGCCAGCAGCCAAGCACCAAGACGCACAGATACGCAGTATTTT,CASSQAPRRTDTQYF
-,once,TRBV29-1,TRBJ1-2,TGCGGCGGGGGCGTAAGAGACTATGGCTACACCTTC,CGGGVRDYGYTF